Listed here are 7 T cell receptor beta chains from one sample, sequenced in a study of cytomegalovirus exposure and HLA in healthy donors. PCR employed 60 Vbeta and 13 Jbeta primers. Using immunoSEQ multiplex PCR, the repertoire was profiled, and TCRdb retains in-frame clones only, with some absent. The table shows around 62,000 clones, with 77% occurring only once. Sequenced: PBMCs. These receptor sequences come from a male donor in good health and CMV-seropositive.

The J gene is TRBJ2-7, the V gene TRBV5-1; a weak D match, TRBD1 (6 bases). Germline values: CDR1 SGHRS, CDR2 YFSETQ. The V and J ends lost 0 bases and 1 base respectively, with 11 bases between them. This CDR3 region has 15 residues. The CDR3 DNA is TGCGCCAGCAGCTTGGCGACAGGAATTTCCTACGAGCAGTACTTC. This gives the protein CASSLATGISYEQYF.

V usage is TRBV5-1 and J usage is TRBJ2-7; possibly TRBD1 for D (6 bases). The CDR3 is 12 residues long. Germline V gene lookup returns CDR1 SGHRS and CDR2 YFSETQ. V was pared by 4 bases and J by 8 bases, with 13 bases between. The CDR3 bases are TGCGCCAGCAGCGTAGACAGGCTCCAGCAGTACTTC. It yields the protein CASSVDRLQQYF.

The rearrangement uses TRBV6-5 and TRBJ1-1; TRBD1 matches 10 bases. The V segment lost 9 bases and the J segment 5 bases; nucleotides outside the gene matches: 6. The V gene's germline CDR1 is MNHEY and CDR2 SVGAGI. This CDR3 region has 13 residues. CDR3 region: CASNDRGQTEAFF. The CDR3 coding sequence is TGTGCCAGTAACGACAGGGGGCAAACTGAAGCTTTCTTT.

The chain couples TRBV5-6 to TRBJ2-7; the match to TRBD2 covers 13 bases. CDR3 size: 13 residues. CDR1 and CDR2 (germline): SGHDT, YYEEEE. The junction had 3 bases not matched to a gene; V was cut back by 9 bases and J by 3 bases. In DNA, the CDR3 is TGTGCCACGGGACTAGCGGGGCACTACGAGCAGTACTTC. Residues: CATGLAGHYEQYF.

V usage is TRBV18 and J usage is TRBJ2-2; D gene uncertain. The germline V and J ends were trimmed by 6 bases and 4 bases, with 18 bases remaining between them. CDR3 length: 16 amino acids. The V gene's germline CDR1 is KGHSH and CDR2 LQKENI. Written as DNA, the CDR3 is TGTGCCAGCTCCCTTGTCCCGATCAGTGGCACCGGGGAGCTGTTTTTT. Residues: CASSLVPISGTGELFF.

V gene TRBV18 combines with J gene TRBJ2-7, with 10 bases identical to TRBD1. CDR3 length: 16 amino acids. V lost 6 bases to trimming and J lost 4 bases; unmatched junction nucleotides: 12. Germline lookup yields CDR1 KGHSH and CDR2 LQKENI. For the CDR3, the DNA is TGTGCCAGCTCCGGTCCCGGGACAGGGGTTTTGTACGAGCAGTACTTC. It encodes CASSGPGTGVLYEQYF.

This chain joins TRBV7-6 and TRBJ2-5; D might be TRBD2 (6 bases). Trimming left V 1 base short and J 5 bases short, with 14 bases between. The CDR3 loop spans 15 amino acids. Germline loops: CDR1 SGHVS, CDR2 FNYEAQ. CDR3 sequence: CASSLVASGWETQYF. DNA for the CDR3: TGTGCCAGCAGCTTAGTAGCAAGCGGGTGGGAGACCCAGTACTTC.